Each of the 13 T cell receptor beta chains below was sequenced from the same sample in a study of blood T cell repertoires in COVID-19. TCRdb's copy holds only in-frame clones and misses some; the assay was immunoSEQ multiplex PCR. The sample carries about 280,000 clones, around nine tenths recorded once. Material for sequencing was peripheral blood. The receptors stem from a man aged 35 to 55 with active or convalescent COVID-19.

V and J are TRBV18 and TRBJ1-6; 9 bases match TRBD1. J lost 0 bases, V lost 3 bases, and 6 bases had no gene match. Per germline, CDR1 KGHSH and CDR2 LQKENI. This CDR3 is built from 18 residues. The DNA of the CDR3 is TGTGCCAGCTCACCCGGGGGGACAGGGAGCTCCTATAATTCACCCCTCCACTTT. It translates to CASSPGGTGSSYNSPLHF.

V gene TRBV20-1 combines with J gene TRBJ2-1; no definite D call. V lost 5 bases and J lost 4, with 6 bases in between. CDR1 and CDR2 (germline): DFQATT, SNEGSKA (reference sequence). The CDR3 loop spans 11 amino acids. In DNA, the CDR3 is TGCAGTGCTCCACTTTACAATGAGCAGTTCTTC. It yields the protein CSAPLYNEQFF.

The V gene is TRBV28, the J gene TRBJ1-2; 7 bases line up with TRBD1. The junction had 4 bases not matched to a gene; V was cut back by 2 bases and J by 4 bases. The CDR3 totals 14 residues. CDR1 and CDR2 (germline): MDHEN, SYDVKM. This chain's CDR3 is CASSLPQGIYGYTF. CDR3 nucleotide sequence: TGTGCCAGCAGTTTACCACAGGGGATCTATGGCTACACCTTC.

The chain recombines TRBV9 with TRBJ2-2; the D is unclear. The V end was cut by 4 bases, the J end by 3 bases, with 4 bases between. The V gene's germline CDR1 is SGDLS and CDR2 YYNGEE. This CDR3 is 12 amino acids long. DNA of the CDR3: TGTGCCAGCAGCACATACACCGGGGAGCTGTTTTTT. The encoded protein is CASSTYTGELFF. Variable domain in full (rest from reference TRBV9 and TRBJ2-2): DSGVTQTPKHLITATGQRVTLRCSPRSGDLSVYWYQQSLDQGLQFLIQYYNGEERAKGNILERFSAQQFPDLHSELNLSSLELGDSALYFCASSTYTGELFFGEGSRLTVL.

V gene TRBV3-1 (or the pseudogene TRBV3-2) combines with J gene TRBJ1-2; 7 bases align to TRBD1. There are 16 residues in the CDR3. In germline, CDR1 is LGHDT, CDR2 YNNKEL (reference sequence). Unmatched junction bases numbered 11, after V lost 1 base and J lost 6 bases. The CDR3 protein is CASSQGGLTGADGYTF. CDR3 in DNA: TGTGCCAGCAGCCAAGGGGGCCTTACAGGGGCGGATGGCTACACCTTC.

The chain links TRBV19 to TRBJ1-4; D uncertain. The CDR3 totals 13 residues. Germline loops: CDR1 LNHDA, CDR2 SQIVND (reference sequence). Trimming stripped 3 bases from V and 4 bases from J, with 6 bases between. The CDR3, as DNA: TGTGCCAGTAGTATTGGACTTAATGAAAAACTGTTTTTT. Translated, it gives CASSIGLNEKLFF.

The chain links TRBV18 to TRBJ2-7; 10 nucleotides match TRBD2. Germline loops: CDR1 KGHSH, CDR2 LQKENI. Trimming at V came to 2 bases and at J to 4 bases, leaving 5 bases not matched to a gene. The CDR3 loop spans 15 amino acids. CDR3 protein: CASSPSWTSGYEQYF. DNA of the CDR3: TGTGCCAGCTCACCATCCTGGACTAGCGGTTACGAGCAGTACTTC.

This clone has just a few counts. The rearrangement joins TRBV12-3 or TRBV12-4 to TRBJ1-5; D perhaps matches TRBD1 (5 bases). This CDR3 comprises 13 residues. V gave up 6 bases and J gave up 12 bases, with 18 bases separating them. CDR3 loop: CASSPGLSSGQHF. CDR3 sequence (DNA): TGTGCCAGCAGCCCGGGGCTGTCTAGCGGCCAGCATTTT.

The count of this clone is one. The chain joins TRBV7-8 to TRBJ2-7; no clear D. There are 15 residues in the CDR3. Germline lookup yields CDR1 SGHVS and CDR2 FQNEAQ. V was trimmed by 0 bases and J by 0 bases, leaving 9 bases between them. The CDR3 region has the DNA TGTGCCAGCAGCTTAGCCCTCGGGTACTCCTACGAGCAGTACTTC. It codes for CASSLALGYSYEQYF.

The V and J genes are TRBV5-5 and TRBJ2-5; D unclear. The germline V and J ends were trimmed by 0 bases and 4 bases, with 13 bases remaining between them. The CDR3 is 15 amino acids. Germline V CDR1 and CDR2: SGHKS, YYEKEE (reference sequence). CDR3 bases: TGTGCCAGCAGCTTGGATGGGCTTGTAGGAGAGACCCAGTACTTC. Its protein product is CASSLDGLVGETQYF.

This chain uses TRBV9 with TRBJ2-2; 9 bases line up with TRBD1. Per the germline V gene, CDR1 is SGDLS and CDR2 is YYNGEE. With 4 bases clipped from V and 6 bases from J, the junction kept 10 bases outside the gene matches. The CDR3 contains 16 residues. The CDR3 is CASSPHGTGGPGELFF. Here the CDR3 DNA reads TGTGCCAGCAGCCCCCACGGAACAGGGGGCCCCGGGGAGCTGTTTTTT.

The rearrangement joins TRBV20-1 to TRBJ1-2, with TRBD1 as a possible D gene (5 bases). Looked up from germline, CDR1 is DFQATT and CDR2 is SNEGSKA (reference sequence). The CDR3 extends over 11 amino acids. Trimming cost V 5 bases and J 10 bases, with 14 bases left between them. The CDR3 DNA is TGCAGTGCTGCCTTTTTGGGGCCCTACACCTTC. Amino acid sequence: CSAAFLGPYTF.

The J gene is TRBJ2-1, the V gene TRBV3-1 (or the pseudogene TRBV3-2), with 11 nucleotides matching TRBD2. The CDR3 runs 16 residues. CDR1 is LGHDT and CDR2 is YNNKEL in the germline V gene (reference sequence). The V segment lost 4 bases and the J segment 7 bases; nucleotides outside the gene matches: 9. The CDR3 DNA follows: TGTGCCAGCAGCCTCCCACTAGCGGGAGATAGAAATGAGCAGTTCTTC. Amino acid sequence: CASSLPLAGDRNEQFF.